The source of this T cell receptor beta chain is a study of blood T cell repertoires in COVID-19. Overall study context: The study drew acute and convalescent COVID-19 samples from the United States, Italy and Spain.

Losses at the gene ends were 5 bases for V and 2 bases for J; bases not matched to a gene: 5. Germline-derived CDR1 and CDR2 are MDHEN and SYDVKM. This CDR3 has 17 amino acids. This clone was recorded only once. Per the authors' pipeline: The authors estimated nucleated cell counts from reference gene primer amplification. Sequencing was performed with immunoSEQ multiplex PCR; in TCRdb, only in-frame clones are kept and a portion is missing. V and J calls and clone size are those listed in that table; D and trimming were worked out from the DNA. The table lists roughly 280,000 clones, just under 90% of them singletons. Across under 25 US areas, participants ranged in age from about 18 to 90 years. Each participant's cohort was designated according to participant-reported clinical history.

The TCR sequence derives from a woman aged 25 to 45 with acute COVID-19. This rearrangement joins TRBV28 to TRBJ2-6; 11 bases agree with TRBD1. The sequenced material came from PBMCs or T cells enriched from blood (not recorded which). The CDR3 nucleotides are TGTGCCAGCAGTCCCTGGACAGGGGGCCCTGGGGCCAACGTCCTGACTTTC. It encodes CASSPWTGGPGANVLTF.